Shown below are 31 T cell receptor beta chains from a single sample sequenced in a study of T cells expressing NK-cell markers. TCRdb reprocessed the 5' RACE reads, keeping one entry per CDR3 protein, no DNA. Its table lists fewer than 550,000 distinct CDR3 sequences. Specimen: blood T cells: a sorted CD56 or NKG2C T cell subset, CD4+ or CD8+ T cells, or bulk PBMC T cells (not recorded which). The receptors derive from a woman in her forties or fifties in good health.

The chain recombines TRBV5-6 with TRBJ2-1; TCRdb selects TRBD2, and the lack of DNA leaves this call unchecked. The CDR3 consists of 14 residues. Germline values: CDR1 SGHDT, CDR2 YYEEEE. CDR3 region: CASSSPSGYNEQFF.

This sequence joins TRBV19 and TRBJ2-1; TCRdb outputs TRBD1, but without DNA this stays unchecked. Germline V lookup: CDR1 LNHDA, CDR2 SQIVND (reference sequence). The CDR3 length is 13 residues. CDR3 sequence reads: CASSIDGQDEQFF.

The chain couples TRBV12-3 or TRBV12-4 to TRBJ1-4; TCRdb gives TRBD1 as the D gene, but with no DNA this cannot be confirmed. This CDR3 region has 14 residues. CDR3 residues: CASSRGGFGEKLFF.

The CDR3 is CSVDVLAGFEQFF. This chain joins TRBV29-1 and TRBJ2-1; with no DNA, the TCRdb D assignment of TRBD2 cannot be verified. The CDR3 contains 13 residues. Germline CDR1 and CDR2: SQVTM and ANQGSEA.

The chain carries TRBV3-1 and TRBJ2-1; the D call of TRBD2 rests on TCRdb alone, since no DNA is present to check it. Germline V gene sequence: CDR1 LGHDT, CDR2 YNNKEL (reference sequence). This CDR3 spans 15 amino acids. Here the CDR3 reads CASSPQAGPWDEQFF.

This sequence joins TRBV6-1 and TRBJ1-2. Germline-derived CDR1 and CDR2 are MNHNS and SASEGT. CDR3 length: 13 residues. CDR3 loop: CASKDLLNYGYTF.

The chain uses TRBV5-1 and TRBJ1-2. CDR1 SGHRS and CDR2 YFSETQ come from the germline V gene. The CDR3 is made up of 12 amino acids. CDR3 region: CASSGRDYGYTF. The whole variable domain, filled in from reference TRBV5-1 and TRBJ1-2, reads KAGVTQTPRYLIKTRGQQVTLSCSPISGHRSVSWYQQTPGQGLQFLFEYFSETQRNKGNFPGRFSGRQFSNSRSEMNVSTLELGDSALYLCASSGRDYGYTFGSGTRLTVV.

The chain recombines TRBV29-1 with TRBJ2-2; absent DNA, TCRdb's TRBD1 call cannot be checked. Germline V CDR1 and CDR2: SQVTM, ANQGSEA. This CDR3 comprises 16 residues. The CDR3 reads CSVLGITGGNTGELFF.

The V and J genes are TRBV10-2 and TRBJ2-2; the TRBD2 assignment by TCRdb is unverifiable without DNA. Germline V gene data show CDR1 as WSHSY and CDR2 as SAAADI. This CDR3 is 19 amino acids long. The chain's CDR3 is CASSESRGASGKRTGELFF.

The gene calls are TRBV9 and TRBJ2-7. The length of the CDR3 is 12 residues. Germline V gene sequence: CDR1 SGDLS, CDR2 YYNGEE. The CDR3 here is CASSVGGNEQYF. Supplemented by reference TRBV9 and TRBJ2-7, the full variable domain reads DSGVTQTPKHLITATGQRVTLRCSPRSGDLSVYWYQQSLDQGLQFLIQYYNGEERAKGNILERFSAQQFPDLHSELNLSSLELGDSALYFCASSVGGNEQYFGPGTRLTVT.

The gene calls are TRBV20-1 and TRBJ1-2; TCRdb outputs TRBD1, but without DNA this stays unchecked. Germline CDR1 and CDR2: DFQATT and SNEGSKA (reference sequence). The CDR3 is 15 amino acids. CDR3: CSARVHLRVPDGYTF.

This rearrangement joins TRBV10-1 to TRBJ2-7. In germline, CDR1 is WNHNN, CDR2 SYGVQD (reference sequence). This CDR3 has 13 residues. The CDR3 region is CASSESLGLEQYF.

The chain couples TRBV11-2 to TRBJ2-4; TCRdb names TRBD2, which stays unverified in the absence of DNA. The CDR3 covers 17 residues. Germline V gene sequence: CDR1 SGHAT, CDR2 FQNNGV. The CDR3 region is CASSTPGTSNLKNIQYF.

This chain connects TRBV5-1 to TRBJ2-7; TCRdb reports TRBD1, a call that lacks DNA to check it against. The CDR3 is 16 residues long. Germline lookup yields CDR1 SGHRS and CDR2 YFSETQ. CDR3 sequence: CASSLAGAQRGYEQYF.

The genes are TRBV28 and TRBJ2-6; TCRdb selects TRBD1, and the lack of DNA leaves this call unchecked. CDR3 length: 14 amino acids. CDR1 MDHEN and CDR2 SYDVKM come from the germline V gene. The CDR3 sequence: CASSLPPRANVLTF.

The CDR3 loop reads CASSIRTATDTQYF. The gene calls are TRBV19 and TRBJ2-3; TCRdb indicates TRBD2, and absent DNA this call remains unverified. The CDR3 sequence is 14 residues long. Looked up from germline, CDR1 is LNHDA and CDR2 is SQIVND (reference sequence).

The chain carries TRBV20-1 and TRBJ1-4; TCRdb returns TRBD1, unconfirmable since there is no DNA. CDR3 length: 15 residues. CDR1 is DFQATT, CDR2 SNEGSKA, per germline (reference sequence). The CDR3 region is CSARDPGGANEKLFF.

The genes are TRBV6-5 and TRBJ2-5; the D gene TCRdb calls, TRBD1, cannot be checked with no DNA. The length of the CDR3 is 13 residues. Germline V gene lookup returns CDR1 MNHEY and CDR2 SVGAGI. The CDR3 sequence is CASSRGLQETQYF.

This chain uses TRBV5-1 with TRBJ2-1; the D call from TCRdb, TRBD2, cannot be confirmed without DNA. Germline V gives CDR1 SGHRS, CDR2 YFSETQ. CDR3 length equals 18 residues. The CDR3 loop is CASSFSGTSGRRYNEQFF.

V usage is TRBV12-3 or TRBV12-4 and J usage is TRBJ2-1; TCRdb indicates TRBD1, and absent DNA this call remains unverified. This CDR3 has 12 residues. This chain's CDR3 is CASSPRGKEQFF.

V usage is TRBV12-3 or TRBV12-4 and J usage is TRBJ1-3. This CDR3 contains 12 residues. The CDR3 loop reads CASHQSGNTIYF.

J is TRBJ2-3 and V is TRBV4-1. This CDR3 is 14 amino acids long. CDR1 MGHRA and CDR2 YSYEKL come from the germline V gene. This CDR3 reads CASSQGVVMDTQYF.

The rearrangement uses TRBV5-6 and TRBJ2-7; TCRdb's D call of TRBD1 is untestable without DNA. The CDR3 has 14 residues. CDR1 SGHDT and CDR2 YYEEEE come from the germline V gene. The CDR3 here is CASSAGQNPYEQYF.

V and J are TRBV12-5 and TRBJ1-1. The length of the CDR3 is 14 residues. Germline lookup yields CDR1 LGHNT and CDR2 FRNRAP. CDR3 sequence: CASGLVKPNTEAFF.

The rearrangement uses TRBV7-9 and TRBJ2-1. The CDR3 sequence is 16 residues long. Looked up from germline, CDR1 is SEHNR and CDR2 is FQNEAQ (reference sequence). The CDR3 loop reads CASSSPRQGTYNEQFF. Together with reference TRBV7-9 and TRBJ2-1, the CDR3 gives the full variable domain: DTGVSQNPRHKITKRGQNVTFRCDPISEHNRLYWYRQTLGQGPEFLTYFQNEAQLEKSRLLSDRFSAERPKGSFSTLEIQRTEQGDSAMYLCASSSPRQGTYNEQFFGPGTRLTVL.

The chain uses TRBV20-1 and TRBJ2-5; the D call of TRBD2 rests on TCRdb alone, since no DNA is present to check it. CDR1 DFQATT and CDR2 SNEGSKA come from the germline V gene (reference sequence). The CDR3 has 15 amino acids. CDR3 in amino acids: CSASRLAGLQETQYF.

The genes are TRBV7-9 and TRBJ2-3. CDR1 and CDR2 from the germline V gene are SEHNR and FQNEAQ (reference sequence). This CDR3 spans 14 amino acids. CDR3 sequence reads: CASTERYSTDTQYF.

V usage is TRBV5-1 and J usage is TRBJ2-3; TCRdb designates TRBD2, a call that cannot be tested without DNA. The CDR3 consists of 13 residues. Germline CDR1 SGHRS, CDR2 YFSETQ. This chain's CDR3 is CASSLVSEGEQYF.

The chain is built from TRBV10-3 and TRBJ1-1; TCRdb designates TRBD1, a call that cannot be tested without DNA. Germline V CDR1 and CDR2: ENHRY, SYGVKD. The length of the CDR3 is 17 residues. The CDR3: CAISESTEVRGSLKAFF.

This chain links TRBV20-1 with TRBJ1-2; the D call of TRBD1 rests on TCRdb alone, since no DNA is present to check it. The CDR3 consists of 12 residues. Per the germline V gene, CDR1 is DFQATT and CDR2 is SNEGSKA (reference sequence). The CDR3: CSAAPGQGGYTF.

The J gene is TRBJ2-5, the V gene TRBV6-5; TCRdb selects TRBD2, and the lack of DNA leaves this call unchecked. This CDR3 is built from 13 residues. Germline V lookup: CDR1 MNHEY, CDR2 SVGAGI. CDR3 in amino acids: CASRRTSGETQYF.